A single sample is the source of the 10 T cell receptor beta chains below, sequenced in a study of blood T cell repertoires in COVID-19. Here immunoSEQ multiplex PCR was the method, and the copy in TCRdb shows in-frame clones only, minus some. The repertoire holds hundreds of thousands of clones, approximately 91% seen once, with 0.75% to 1% in the top ten. The specimen sequenced was PBMCs or T cells enriched from blood (not recorded which). The receptors were gathered from a woman aged 30 to 39 who had recovered from COVID-19.

The CDR3 here is CASSNRDSYEQYF. CDR3 coding DNA: TGTGCCAGCAGCAACCGGGACAGCTACGAGCAGTACTTC. V gene TRBV7-2 combines with J gene TRBJ2-7; TRBD1 matches 7 bases. CDR3 size: 13 residues. Germline V gives CDR1 SGHTA, CDR2 FQGNSA. V lost 5 bases, J lost 3 bases, and 4 bases stayed unmatched.

The chain couples TRBV27 to TRBJ1-6, with 10 bases fitting TRBD1. V dropped 5 bases and J dropped 14; count of bases not matched to a gene: 6. Germline assignment: CDR1 MNHEY and CDR2 SMNVEV (reference sequence). The CDR3 is 13 residues long. The CDR3 DNA reads as TGTGCCAGCAGTCCGGGACAGGGGTTTTCCCTCCACTTT. Protein product: CASSPGQGFSLHF.

This clone was detected a few times. The chain joins TRBV5-4 to TRBJ1-2, with 7 bases lining up with TRBD1. The CDR3 is made up of 14 amino acids. V lost 1 base and J lost 4; bases outside the gene matches: 4. Germline V gives CDR1 SGHNT, CDR2 YYREEE (reference sequence). CDR3 DNA: TGTGCCAGCAGCTTGAAGGGACAGTCCTATGGCTACACCTTC. Translating gives CASSLKGQSYGYTF.

The V and J genes are TRBV27 and TRBJ1-6, with D possibly being TRBD1 (6 bases). Trimming shortened V by 5 bases and J by 8 bases, and 25 bases separated the two germline ends. This CDR3 is 18 amino acids long. Germline V gives CDR1 MNHEY, CDR2 SMNVEV (reference sequence). CDR3 DNA sequence: TGTGCCAGCAGTGCTACAGGGTCAAGGATCCACCGGGATTCACCCCTCCACTTT. Its translation: CASSATGSRIHRDSPLHF.

CDR3 in amino acids: CASSGTGDNEQFF. CDR3 nucleotides: TGTGCCAGCAGTGGGACAGGGGACAATGAGCAGTTCTTC. This chain joins TRBV9 and TRBJ2-1, with TRBD1 identical over 10 bases. There are 13 residues in the CDR3. Germline-derived CDR1 and CDR2 are SGDLS and YYNGEE. Trimming took 5 bases from V and 5 from J; bases not matched to a gene: 1.

The chain is built from TRBV28 and TRBJ1-6; perhaps TRBD1 as D (5 bases). V was shortened by 2 bases and J by 4 bases, with 12 bases between the two germline ends. This CDR3 has 16 residues. The germline V gene has CDR1 MDHEN and CDR2 SYDVKM. CDR3: CASSLIFDRYNSPLHF. CDR3 sequence (DNA): TGTGCCAGCAGTTTAATTTTCGACAGATATAATTCACCCCTCCACTTT.

The V and J genes are TRBV12-3 or TRBV12-4 and TRBJ1-2; tentatively, D is TRBD1 (6 bases). V lost 6 bases and J lost 4, with 12 bases in between. The CDR3 is 13 amino acids. The CDR3 DNA reads as TGTGCCAGCAGCTATACAGGGTTCTATGGCTACACCTTC. Translation gives CASSYTGFYGYTF.

The V and J genes are TRBV9 and TRBJ2-5; 10 nucleotides match TRBD1. Germline V gene data show CDR1 as SGDLS and CDR2 as YYNGEE. The length of the CDR3 is 15 residues. The ends lost 4 bases at V and 4 bases at J; junction bases unmatched: 7. CDR3 bases: TGTGCCAGCAGCCCTTGGGACAGGGGAGGAGAGACCCAGTACTTC. It encodes CASSPWDRGGETQYF.

The chain recombines TRBV27 with TRBJ2-5, with 8 bases lining up with TRBD2. CDR1 is MNHEY, CDR2 SMNVEV, per germline (reference sequence). CDR3 length: 18 amino acids. V gave up 0 bases and J gave up 4 bases; unmatched junction bases: 13. The CDR3 is CASSLSVRFGGGGETQYF. The CDR3 nucleotides read TGTGCCAGCAGTTTATCTGTGCGGTTCGGGGGGGGTGGAGAGACCCAGTACTTC.

The chain has TRBV6-5 and TRBJ1-1; D gene uncertain. The germline V gene has CDR1 MNHEY and CDR2 SVGAGI. V dropped 6 bases and J dropped 2 bases, with 10 bases sitting between them. The CDR3 sequence is 13 residues long. The CDR3 loop reads CASRVRGNTEAFF. For the CDR3, the DNA is TGTGCCAGCAGGGTGCGGGGAAACACTGAAGCTTTCTTT.